The clone carrying this T cell receptor beta chain has only a few counts. The data were taken from a study of T cell changes during pregnancy in multiple sclerosis. Libraries were prepared by immunoSEQ multiplex PCR; TCRdb keeps only in-frame clonotypes and omits some of them. The profile shows 55,000 to 70,000 clones, approximately 90% of them singletons. The sequence was obtained from a female donor in good health, enrolled as a control in a pregnancy study. The sequencing used peripheral blood, collected in the first trimester of pregnancy.

CDR3 sequence reads: CASSQDSSGGAEQYF. The DNA for the CDR3 is TGTGCCAGCAGCCAAGATTCAAGCGGGGGGGCAGAGCAGTACTTC. V gene TRBV4-2 combines with J gene TRBJ2-7; TRBD2 aligns across 10 bases. This CDR3 has 15 amino acids. CDR1 LGHNA and CDR2 YNFKEQ come from the germline V gene. Trimming at V came to 0 bases and at J to 7 bases, leaving 6 bases not matched to a gene.